These 7 T cell receptor beta chains were all obtained from the same sample, sequenced in a study of cytomegalovirus exposure and HLA in healthy donors. PCR primers comprised 60 Vbeta and 13 Jbeta primers. Clones were sequenced by immunoSEQ multiplex PCR, and TCRdb holds only the in-frame ones, with some missing. The sample consists of under 200,000 clones, around four fifths of them appearing once. Material for sequencing was PBMCs. These receptors were collected from a woman aged 50 to 60 in good health and CMV-seronegative.

The chain has TRBV6-6 and TRBJ1-2; D not certain. This CDR3 comprises 10 residues. The V and J ends lost 5 bases and 6 bases respectively, with 4 bases between them. Germline V gene sequence: CDR1 MNHNY, CDR2 SVGAGI (reference sequence). The CDR3 nucleotides read TGTGCCAGCAGTACTAATGGCTACACCTTC. It yields the protein CASSTNGYTF.

The gene calls are TRBV7-6 and TRBJ2-2; the match to TRBD2 covers 8 bases. There are 17 residues in the CDR3. V shed 5 bases and J 1 base; nucleotides not matched to a gene: 9. Germline V gives CDR1 SGHVS, CDR2 FNYEAQ. The CDR3 region has the DNA TGTGCCAGCAGCGGGGTGGCGGGGGGCTGGAACACCGGGGAGCTGTTTTTT. Encoded protein: CASSGVAGGWNTGELFF.

This clone occurred a few times. The chain couples TRBV29-1 to TRBJ2-1; 7 bases match TRBD2. The CDR3 runs 20 residues. Germline V lookup: CDR1 SQVTM, CDR2 ANQGSEA. The ends lost 1 base at V and 0 bases at J; junction bases unmatched: 18. The CDR3 region has the DNA TGCAGCGTTGAAGGAAGGTACGGTAGCGGGTTATCCAGCTCCTACAATGAGCAGTTCTTC. Protein sequence: CSVEGRYGSGLSSSYNEQFF.

The chain uses TRBV5-1 and TRBJ2-2; 8 nucleotides align to TRBD1. In germline, CDR1 is SGHRS, CDR2 YFSETQ. The CDR3 covers 14 residues. Losses at the gene ends were 1 base for V and 11 bases for J; bases not matched to a gene: 7. CDR3 bases: TGCGCCAGCAGCTTGAGACAGGGGTTCGGCGAGCTGTTTTTT. Protein sequence: CASSLRQGFGELFF.

The chain has TRBV6-6 and TRBJ2-1; D uncertain. CDR1 and CDR2 from the germline V gene are MNHNY and SVGAGI (reference sequence). The length of the CDR3 is 12 residues. Trimming pared 6 bases from V and 8 bases from J, leaving 11 bases between. The CDR3 sequence: CASSPLSYEQFF. The CDR3 bases are TGTGCCAGCAGCCCGCTGAGCTATGAGCAGTTCTTC.

V and J are TRBV28 and TRBJ1-2; 10 bases agree with TRBD1. The CDR3 runs to 16 residues. CDR1 and CDR2 from the germline V gene are MDHEN and SYDVKM. Trimming removed 3 bases from V and 6 bases from J; junction bases left unmatched: 10. For the CDR3, the DNA is TGTGCCAGCAGTTTGGGGGGGACAGGGGTTAGGGATGGCTACACCTTC. Amino acids: CASSLGGTGVRDGYTF.

J is TRBJ2-1 and V is TRBV30, with 10 positions matching TRBD2. V shed 1 base, J shed 4 bases, and the junction held 10 bases outside the gene matches. Germline assignment: CDR1 GTSNPN and CDR2 SVGIG (reference sequence). This CDR3 comprises 17 residues. The DNA for the CDR3 is TGTGCCTGGAGTGCCACCACTAGCGGGACGATTTACAATGAGCAGTTCTTC. As protein: CAWSATTSGTIYNEQFF.